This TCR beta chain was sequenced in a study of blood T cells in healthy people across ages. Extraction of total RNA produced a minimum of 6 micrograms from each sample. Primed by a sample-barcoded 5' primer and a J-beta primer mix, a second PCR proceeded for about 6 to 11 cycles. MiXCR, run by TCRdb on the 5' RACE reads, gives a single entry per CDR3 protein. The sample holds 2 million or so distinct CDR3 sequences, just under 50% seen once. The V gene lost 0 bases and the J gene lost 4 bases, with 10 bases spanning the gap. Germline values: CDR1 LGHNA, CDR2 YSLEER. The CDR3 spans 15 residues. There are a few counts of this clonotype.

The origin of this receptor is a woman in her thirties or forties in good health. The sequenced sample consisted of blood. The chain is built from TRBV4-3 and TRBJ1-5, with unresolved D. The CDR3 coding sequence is TGCGCCAGCAGCCAAGATGGGCAGCTTAATCAGCCCCAGCATTTT. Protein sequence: CASSQDGQLNQPQHF.